Presented here are 27 T cell receptor beta chains from one specimen sequenced in a study of early T cells in non-severe SARS-CoV-2 infection. TCRdb redid the calling of the 5' RACE reads with MiXCR, one entry per CDR3 protein. Of tens of thousands of distinct CDR3 sequences in the sample, roughly 5% were seen once. The sample taken for sequencing was whole blood. The receptor set was obtained from an adult who was a healthcare worker with PCR-confirmed SARS-CoV-2 infection or an uninfected control (not recorded which).

The table lists this clonotype with many counts. The chain recombines TRBV20-1 with TRBJ1-4; D is ambiguous. The germline V gene encodes CDR1 DFQATT and CDR2 SNEGSKA (reference sequence). Trimming stripped 6 bases from V and 7 bases from J, with 18 bases between. The CDR3 sequence is 14 residues long. CDR3 nucleotide sequence: TGCAGTGCGACTGACACTTCGGGCAGTGAAAAACTGTTTTTT. Its translation is CSATDTSGSEKLFF.

The rearrangement joins TRBV5-4 to TRBJ2-2; D gene uncertain. Trimming cost V 4 bases and J 0 bases, with 10 bases left between them. Germline V gene data show CDR1 as SGHNT and CDR2 as YYREEE (reference sequence). CDR3 length: 15 amino acids. The CDR3 loop is CASSAVQSNTGELFF. In DNA form, the CDR3 reads TGTGCCAGCAGCGCCGTCCAGTCGAACACCGGGGAGCTGTTTTTT. The entire variable domain, with the rest obtained from reference TRBV5-4 and TRBJ2-2, is as follows: ETGVTQSPTHLIKTRGQQVTLRCSSQSGHNTVSWYQQALGQGPQFIFQYYREEENGRGNFPPRFSGLQFPNYSSELNVNALELDDSALYLCASSAVQSNTGELFFGEGSRLTVL.

This clonotype was detected many times. This chain links TRBV19 with TRBJ1-2, with unresolved D. The germline V and J ends were trimmed by 2 bases and 0 bases, with 7 bases remaining between them. The CDR3 spans 14 residues. Germline V CDR1 and CDR2: LNHDA, SQIVND (reference sequence). The CDR3 protein is CASSIPESNYGYTF. The CDR3, as DNA: TGTGCCAGTAGTATACCAGAATCTAACTATGGCTACACCTTC.

The sample holds a few counts of this clonotype. V usage is TRBV5-6 and J usage is TRBJ2-7; D might be TRBD1 or TRBD2, each matching 5 bases. The CDR3 sequence is 14 residues long. Trimming removed 6 bases at V and 0 bases at J, with 13 bases between. The germline V gene encodes CDR1 SGHDT and CDR2 YYEEEE. The CDR3 loop is CASTQLGVSYEQYF. The DNA for the CDR3 is TGTGCCAGCACCCAGTTGGGGGTCTCCTACGAGCAGTACTTC.

This clonotype appeared many times. This chain uses TRBV5-1 with TRBJ2-7, with 10 bases that match TRBD1. The J segment lost 6 bases and the V segment lost 1 base, leaving 4 bases of the junction unmatched. The CDR3 spans 14 residues. Germline CDR1 SGHRS, CDR2 YFSETQ. The CDR3 DNA is TGCGCCAGCAGCTTGACGGGACAGGGGAGCGAGCAGTACTTC. Encoded protein: CASSLTGQGSEQYF. The full variable domain, rest sourced from reference TRBV5-1 and TRBJ2-7, is KAGVTQTPRYLIKTRGQQVTLSCSPISGHRSVSWYQQTPGQGLQFLFEYFSETQRNKGNFPGRFSGRQFSNSRSEMNVSTLELGDSALYLCASSLTGQGSEQYFGPGTRLTVT.

This clonotype has a count of ten or more. V usage is TRBV2 and J usage is TRBJ1-3; D not resolved. Trimming stripped 7 bases from V and 0 bases from J, with 10 bases between. Germline V gene lookup returns CDR1 SNHLY and CDR2 FYNNEI. This CDR3 has 14 amino acids. The CDR3 bases are TGTGCCAGCACCAACCGTTTCTCTGGAAACACCATATATTTT. Amino acids: CASTNRFSGNTIYF.

This clonotype occurred many times. The chain is built from TRBV30 and TRBJ1-1, with D possibly being TRBD1 (5 bases). The germline gives CDR1 GTSNPN, CDR2 SVGIG (reference sequence). Trimming took off 1 base at V and 4 bases at J, with 16 bases between the two ends. The CDR3 is 15 amino acids. The CDR3 reads CAWSGGRGGVTEAFF. The CDR3, as DNA: TGTGCCTGGAGTGGGGGGAGAGGCGGGGTCACTGAAGCTTTCTTT.

This clonotype was detected many times. The gene calls are TRBV4-3 and TRBJ1-4, with TRBD1 matching over 8 bases. J gave up 7 bases and V 0 bases, and 7 bases lay outside the gene matches. CDR3 size: 16 residues. The germline gives CDR1 LGHNA, CDR2 YSLEER. Written as DNA, the CDR3 is TGCGCCAGCAGCCAAGACCGCGGACAGGGTTTTGAAAAACTGTTTTTT. It codes for CASSQDRGQGFEKLFF.

This clonotype was seen many times. The genes are TRBV14 and TRBJ2-5; no clear D. The CDR3 runs 14 residues. With 1 base removed from V and 4 bases from J, the gap between germline ends came to 10 bases. The V gene's germline CDR1 is SGHDN and CDR2 FVKESK. CDR3 residues: CASSQVVVGETQYF. DNA of the CDR3: TGTGCCAGCAGCCAAGTTGTAGTTGGAGAGACCCAGTACTTC.

This clonotype was seen more than once but under ten times. This chain uses TRBV20-1 with TRBJ1-6; D gene uncertain. This CDR3 is 13 amino acids long. V lost 4 bases and J 8 bases, leaving 12 bases between the germline ends. The germline V gene has CDR1 DFQATT and CDR2 SNEGSKA (reference sequence). CDR3 sequence reads: CSAIADSDSPLHF. The CDR3 DNA follows: TGCAGTGCTATCGCGGATTCAGATTCACCCCTCCACTTT.

V gene TRBV29-1 combines with J gene TRBJ2-3; D is tentatively TRBD1 or TRBD2 (5 bases each). V was pared by 7 bases and J by 6 bases, with 14 bases between. Germline V gene data show CDR1 as SQVTM and CDR2 as ANQGSEA. The CDR3 has 12 residues. The CDR3 sequence is CSDSRDGDTQYF. The CDR3 DNA follows: TGCAGCGATTCCCGGGACGGGGATACGCAGTATTTT.

This clonotype was recorded many times. The J gene is TRBJ2-3, the V gene TRBV11-2; 8 nucleotides line up with TRBD2. Germline V gene data show CDR1 as SGHAT and CDR2 as FQNNGV. Germline trimming cut 8 bases from V and 2 bases from J; bases unmatched to any gene: 9. The CDR3 runs to 15 residues. The CDR3 loop reads CASEPSGGFTDTQYF. The CDR3 DNA follows: TGTGCCAGCGAACCCAGCGGGGGTTTCACAGATACGCAGTATTTT.

Only a few counts were recorded for this clonotype. The rearrangement uses TRBV5-1 and TRBJ1-1; D not resolved. Trimming cost V 0 bases and J 1 base, with 10 bases left between them. Germline V gene lookup returns CDR1 SGHRS and CDR2 YFSETQ. This CDR3 spans 15 amino acids. The CDR3 bases are TGCGCCAGCAGCTTGGACACCGAGAGGAACACTGAAGCTTTCTTT. Its translation: CASSLDTERNTEAFF.

This chain uses TRBV19 with TRBJ1-1; D perhaps matches TRBD1 (6 bases). The V gene's germline CDR1 is LNHDA and CDR2 SQIVND (reference sequence). The CDR3 runs to 14 residues. V was shortened by 6 bases and J by 4 bases, with 15 bases between the two germline ends. As DNA, the CDR3 is TGTGCCAGTAGCGGGCAGGGGAGGGGCACTGAAGCTTTCTTT. This codes for CASSGQGRGTEAFF.

The sample holds many counts of this clonotype. This CDR3 is CASTKNPGTGFGNTIYF. The CDR3 coding sequence is TGTGCCAGCACCAAGAATCCCGGGACAGGGTTTGGAAACACCATATATTTT. The chain is built from TRBV6-5 and TRBJ1-3; 9 positions match TRBD1. CDR1 MNHEY and CDR2 SVGAGI come from the germline V gene. The CDR3 is made up of 17 amino acids. V was pared by 7 bases and J by 3 bases, with 13 bases of the junction left unmatched.

This clonotype was picked up a small number of times. The chain is built from TRBV25-1 and TRBJ2-3; TRBD1 aligns across 8 bases. Trimming took 4 bases from V and 5 from J; bases not matched to a gene: 2. CDR3 size: 13 residues. The germline V gene encodes CDR1 MGHDK and CDR2 SYGVNS. CDR3 sequence: CASSATGGDTQYF. CDR3 DNA sequence: TGTGCCAGCAGTGCCACAGGGGGAGATACGCAGTATTTT.

This clonotype was counted at least ten times. The rearrangement links TRBV2 to TRBJ1-3; 9 bases are a match to TRBD1. Germline assignment: CDR1 SNHLY and CDR2 FYNNEI. V lost 6 bases, J lost 0 bases, and 3 bases stayed unmatched. The CDR3 contains 15 residues. In DNA form, the CDR3 reads TGTGCCAGCAGATTGGACAGGGGCTCTGGAAACACCATATATTTT. Translating it yields CASRLDRGSGNTIYF.

There are many counts of this clonotype. The V and J genes are TRBV12-5 and TRBJ1-5; the D is unclear. CDR1 LGHNT and CDR2 FRNRAP come from the germline V gene. The CDR3 runs 13 residues. V lost 5 bases to trimming and J lost 0 bases, with 5 bases between them. The CDR3 loop is CASGPYSNQPQHF. The DNA of the CDR3 is TGTGCTAGTGGTCCTTATAGCAATCAGCCCCAGCATTTT.

This clonotype was detected only a few times. The chain recombines TRBV20-1 with TRBJ2-7, with D tentatively TRBD2 (5 bases). The CDR3 has 16 residues. The germline V gene encodes CDR1 DFQATT and CDR2 SNEGSKA (reference sequence). The V end lost 1 base, the J end lost 0 bases, and 16 bases lay between the germline ends. CDR3: CSARGRQDAFSYEQYF. CDR3 DNA: TGCAGTGCTAGAGGGAGGCAGGACGCATTCTCCTACGAGCAGTACTTC.

This clonotype was found many times. The rearrangement joins TRBV6-2 or TRBV6-3 to TRBJ1-1; unclear D gene. Germline V gene data show CDR1 as MNHEY and CDR2 as SVGEGT. This CDR3 has 13 amino acids. V was pared by 5 bases and J by 1 base, with 8 bases between. In DNA form, the CDR3 reads TGTGCCAGCAGTCCTCGCCCGAACACTGAAGCTTTCTTT. This translates into CASSPRPNTEAFF.

The sample holds many counts of this clonotype. The rearrangement uses TRBV7-9 and TRBJ2-7, with TRBD1 matching over 8 bases. V shed 9 bases and J 2 bases; nucleotides not matched to a gene: 6. Germline V gives CDR1 SEHNR, CDR2 FQNEAQ (reference sequence). The CDR3 totals 13 residues. CDR3 coding DNA: TGTGCCAGTCAACAGGGGGGTGCCTACGAGCAGTACTTC. Encoded protein: CASQQGGAYEQYF.

This clonotype was observed at least ten times. The chain is built from TRBV30 and TRBJ1-2; 7 bases map to TRBD1. CDR3 length: 16 amino acids. Trimming removed 7 bases from V and 2 bases from J; junction bases left unmatched: 16. Germline V gene sequence: CDR1 GTSNPN, CDR2 SVGIG (reference sequence). Written as DNA, the CDR3 is TGTGCCTTGGAGGCTACCCCGGGACAGCGGAACTATGGCTACACCTTC. Translated, it gives CALEATPGQRNYGYTF.

This clonotype was counted ten times or more. This chain joins TRBV6-5 and TRBJ1-1; TRBD1 is a possible D gene (5 bases). Trimming took off 0 bases at V and 5 bases at J, with 13 bases between the two ends. The CDR3 has 15 residues. Germline CDR1 reads MNHEY; CDR2 reads SVGAGI. CDR3 nucleotide sequence: TGTGCCAGCAGTTACTCGGGGGGAAAGGGGACTGAAGCTTTCTTT. Amino acid sequence: CASSYSGGKGTEAFF.

The chain is built from TRBV2 and TRBJ2-7; possibly TRBD2 for D (7 bases). This CDR3 has 15 residues. The V end lost 6 bases, the J end lost 0 bases, and 15 bases lay between the germline ends. CDR1 is SNHLY, CDR2 FYNNEI, per germline. CDR3 region: CASRFEGEGSYEQYF. The CDR3 nucleotides are TGTGCCAGCAGATTTGAGGGGGAGGGCTCCTACGAGCAGTACTTC.

This clonotype has a count of ten or more. The rearrangement links TRBV10-3 to TRBJ2-3; no clear D. Germline V lookup: CDR1 ENHRY, CDR2 SYGVKD. Trimming cost V 9 bases and J 2 bases, with 12 bases left between them. The CDR3 contains 13 residues. The CDR3 is CAISLQITDTQYF. The CDR3 DNA reads TGTGCCATTAGTTTACAGATCACAGATACGCAGTATTTT.

V usage is TRBV7-8 and J usage is TRBJ2-3; D uncertain. In germline, CDR1 is SGHVS, CDR2 FQNEAQ. V lost 2 bases and J lost 1, with 13 bases in between. The CDR3 extends over 16 amino acids. The CDR3 reads CASSLTLNGGTDTQYF. In nucleotides, the CDR3 is TGTGCCAGCAGCTTAACACTTAATGGGGGCACAGATACGCAGTATTTT.

This clonotype was picked up many times. The chain carries TRBV29-1 and TRBJ1-1; 9 nucleotides match TRBD1. The V and J ends lost 7 bases and 5 bases, in that order; junction bases with no gene match: 11. The CDR3 spans 14 residues. Germline loops: CDR1 SQVTM, CDR2 ANQGSEA. CDR3 loop: CSATQQGALTEAFF. DNA for the CDR3: TGCAGCGCCACACAACAGGGGGCTTTAACTGAAGCTTTCTTT.